The 20 T cell receptor beta chains below all came from one sample that was sequenced in a study of Tregs in tolerant kidney transplant recipients. The data were produced by immunoSEQ multiplex PCR, yet TCRdb's version contains in-frame clones alone and is incomplete. The table shows tens of thousands of clones, with roughly 98% occurring only once. This material consisted of Tregs from blood, taken before the transplant. These receptors were taken from a human donor who received a combined kidney and bone marrow transplant.

The V call is TRBV4-3, the J call TRBJ2-1; tentatively, D is TRBD1 (8 bases). The V end lost 0 bases, the J end lost 6 bases, and 15 bases lay between the germline ends. Germline V lookup: CDR1 LGHNA, CDR2 YSLEER. The length of the CDR3 is 16 residues. In nucleotides, the CDR3 is TGCGCCAGCAGCCAAGATTTACACAGGGGGGGCAATGAGCAGTTCTTC. It codes for CASSQDLHRGGNEQFF.

The chain carries TRBV4-1 and TRBJ2-3; D possibly corresponds to TRBD2 (5 bases). Per germline, CDR1 MGHRA and CDR2 YSYEKL. This CDR3 is built from 13 residues. V shed 0 bases and J shed 9 bases, with 10 bases lying between them. CDR3: CASSQEGGLTQYF. As DNA, the CDR3 is TGCGCCAGCAGCCAAGAAGGCGGGCTAACGCAGTATTTT.

This chain uses TRBV5-1 with TRBJ2-3; 9 bases fit TRBD2. CDR1 is SGHRS, CDR2 YFSETQ, per germline. The CDR3 covers 16 residues. Trimming took 4 bases from V and 0 from J; bases not matched to a gene: 6. The CDR3 sequence is CASSVGLAFSTDTQYF. DNA of the CDR3: TGCGCCAGCAGCGTGGGACTAGCTTTCAGCACAGATACGCAGTATTTT. The full variable domain, completed using reference TRBV5-1 and TRBJ2-3, is KAGVTQTPRYLIKTRGQQVTLSCSPISGHRSVSWYQQTPGQGLQFLFEYFSETQRNKGNFPGRFSGRQFSNSRSEMNVSTLELGDSALYLCASSVGLAFSTDTQYFGPGTRLTVL.

This chain connects TRBV9 to TRBJ2-7; 7 nucleotides match TRBD1. The CDR3 spans 17 residues. Per germline, CDR1 SGDLS and CDR2 YYNGEE. The trim removed 2 bases at V and 3 bases at J, leaving 14 bases unmatched. The CDR3 region has the DNA TGTGCCAGCAGCGTTTCGACAGGGAACCAACTGGGCTACGAGCAGTACTTC. This gives the protein CASSVSTGNQLGYEQYF.

The chain has TRBV5-1 and TRBJ1-1; perhaps TRBD1 as D (6 bases). With 3 bases removed from V and 3 bases from J, the gap between germline ends came to 12 bases. This CDR3 spans 14 amino acids. Germline V CDR1 and CDR2: SGHRS, YFSETQ. The CDR3 sequence is CASSSQGGDTEAFF. CDR3 DNA sequence: TGCGCCAGCAGCTCACAGGGAGGGGACACTGAAGCTTTCTTT.

The chain links TRBV6-5 to TRBJ2-7, with 7 positions matching TRBD1. The CDR3 extends over 13 amino acids. The V gene's germline CDR1 is MNHEY and CDR2 SVGAGI. V gave up 6 bases and J gave up 3 bases; unmatched junction bases: 5. The CDR3, as DNA: TGTGCCAGCAGACACACAGGGGTCTACGAGCAGTACTTC. Translating it yields CASRHTGVYEQYF.

The V gene is TRBV6-5, the J gene TRBJ1-1, with 7 nucleotides matching TRBD1. CDR1 and CDR2 from the germline V gene are MNHEY and SVGAGI. This CDR3 region has 14 residues. J lost 7 bases, V lost 1 base, and 6 bases had no gene match. CDR3 sequence: CASSYWPGGHEAFF. DNA for the CDR3: TGTGCCAGCAGTTACTGGCCAGGGGGACATGAAGCTTTCTTT.

The rearrangement joins TRBV6-1 to TRBJ2-7; weak D call: TRBD2 (7 bases). V lost 4 bases to trimming and J lost 2 bases, with 15 bases between them. The CDR3 loop spans 15 amino acids. Germline CDR1 is MNHNS and CDR2 is SASEGT. DNA of the CDR3: TGTGCCAGCAGTGTGGGGGGGCCCATGCCCTACGAGCAGTACTTC. It codes for CASSVGGPMPYEQYF.

The V call is TRBV18, the J call TRBJ2-3, with a possible D match to TRBD2 (6 bases). V lost 5 bases and J 2 bases, leaving 11 bases between the germline ends. The V gene's germline CDR1 is KGHSH and CDR2 LQKENI. The CDR3 has 14 residues. CDR3 DNA: TGTGCCAGCTCAGGGACTTCCTCCACAGATACGCAGTATTTT. It translates to CASSGTSSTDTQYF. The whole variable domain, remainder taken from reference TRBV18 and TRBJ2-3, is NAGVMQNPRHLVRRRGQEARLRCSPMKGHSHVYWYRQLPEEGLKFMVYLQKENIIDESGMPKERFSAEFPKEGPSILRIQQVVRGDSAAYFCASSGTSSTDTQYFGPGTRLTVL.

In its sample, this clone was seen a few times. CDR3 nucleotides: TGTGCCAGCAGCCAGGGGGGAACCCAGTACTTC. This encodes CASSQGGTQYF. This rearrangement joins TRBV21-1 to TRBJ2-5; TRBD1 reflects the table's D call only, with no check against the DNA. TRBV21-1 has pseudogene status. The CDR3 loop spans 11 amino acids.

The genes are TRBV18 and TRBJ2-7, with D perhaps matching TRBD2 (5 bases). Germline V gene data show CDR1 as KGHSH and CDR2 as LQKENI. This CDR3 comprises 14 residues. Trimming left V 1 base short and J 3 bases short, with 10 bases between. For the CDR3, the DNA is TGTGCCAGCTCACCACGAGCGGCTTACTACGAGCAGTACTTC. Encoded protein: CASSPRAAYYEQYF.

The chain has TRBV6-4 and TRBJ2-3; D may be TRBD2 (5 bases). CDR1 is MRHNA, CDR2 SNTAGT, per germline. Trimming removed 5 bases from V and 4 bases from J, with 13 bases in between. The CDR3 runs 14 residues. CDR3 residues: CASSWRSSADTQYF. The CDR3 DNA follows: TGTGCCAGCAGTTGGAGGAGCAGTGCAGATACGCAGTATTTT.

V usage is TRBV5-1 and J usage is TRBJ2-5, with 9 bases matching TRBD1. This CDR3 contains 15 residues. Germline V CDR1 and CDR2: SGHRS, YFSETQ. The junction had 6 bases not matched to a gene; V was cut back by 2 bases and J by 4 bases. CDR3 sequence: CASSLSTGGSETQYF. The DNA for the CDR3 is TGCGCCAGCAGCTTATCCACAGGGGGCTCAGAGACCCAGTACTTC.

The chain is built from TRBV6-5 and TRBJ2-3; D is perhaps TRBD2 (5 bases). Germline loops: CDR1 MNHEY, CDR2 SVGAGI. CDR3 size: 14 residues. Deletions cut 3 bases from V and 6 bases from J, with 13 bases between. CDR3 sequence (DNA): TGTGCCAGCAGTTATCGGACTCCTGAGGATACGCAGTATTTT. Translation gives CASSYRTPEDTQYF.

The rearrangement joins TRBV7-8 to TRBJ1-2; 7 bases align to TRBD1. After removal of 5 bases from V and 8 bases from J, the junction contained 8 bases not matched to a gene. The CDR3 has 13 amino acids. Germline V gene lookup returns CDR1 SGHVS and CDR2 FQNEAQ. CDR3 in DNA: TGTGCCAGCAGCGACAGGGAGGTTGGGGGCTACACCTTC. It specifies CASSDREVGGYTF.

This rearrangement joins TRBV14 to TRBJ1-5; 8 bases are shared with TRBD1. CDR1 is SGHDN and CDR2 is FVKESK in the germline V gene. J gave up 6 bases and V 2 bases, and 6 bases lay outside the gene matches. The CDR3 extends over 15 amino acids. The chain's CDR3 is CASSQTGGKSQPQHF. As DNA, the CDR3 is TGTGCCAGCAGCCAAACAGGGGGGAAAAGTCAGCCCCAGCATTTT.

The rearrangement joins TRBV7-8 to TRBJ1-1, with D possibly TRBD1 on 6 matching bases. In germline, CDR1 is SGHVS, CDR2 FQNEAQ. V lost 2 bases and J lost 2, with 15 bases in between. This CDR3 spans 16 amino acids. The CDR3, as DNA: TGTGCCAGCAGCTTAAAACAGGGAGGGAGAAACACTGAAGCTTTCTTT. The encoded protein is CASSLKQGGRNTEAFF.

This chain connects TRBV19 to TRBJ2-2; a weak D match, TRBD2 (6 bases). Trimming removed 7 bases from V and 1 base from J, with 13 bases in between. This CDR3 is built from 15 residues. CDR1 and CDR2 (germline): LNHDA, SQIVND (reference sequence). As DNA, the CDR3 is TGTGCCAGTACCCCCGGGACTTGGAACACCGGGGAGCTGTTTTTT. Amino acid sequence: CASTPGTWNTGELFF.

The rearrangement uses TRBV29-1 and TRBJ1-2, with TRBD1 as a possible D gene (6 bases). The CDR3 is made up of 14 amino acids. Germline CDR1 reads SQVTM; CDR2 reads ANQGSEA. V dropped 4 bases and J dropped 3 bases, with 15 bases sitting between them. This CDR3 is CSVGDRPWDYGYTF. Written as DNA, the CDR3 is TGCAGCGTTGGAGACAGGCCCTGGGACTATGGCTACACCTTC.

J is TRBJ2-1 and V is TRBV7-2; TRBD2 aligns across 15 bases. Trimming took 2 bases from V and 7 from J; bases not matched to a gene: 6. Germline V gene data show CDR1 as SGHTA and CDR2 as FQGNSA. There are 17 residues in the CDR3. As DNA, the CDR3 is TGTGCCAGCAGCTTATTCGGACTAGCGGGAGGGCATAATGAGCAGTTCTTC. Translated: CASSLFGLAGGHNEQFF. The full variable domain, rest sourced from reference TRBV7-2 and TRBJ2-1, is GAGVSQSPSNKVTEKGKDVELRCDPISGHTALYWYRQSLGQGLEFLIYFQGNSAPDKSGLPSDRFSAERTGGSVSTLTIQRTQQEDSAVYLCASSLFGLAGGHNEQFFGPGTRLTVL.